A single sample is the source of the 15 T cell receptor beta chains below, sequenced in a study of neurological immune-mediated disorders. TCRdb re-analysed the 5' RACE reads in MiXCR, keeping a single row per CDR3 protein. Among more than 45,000 distinct CDR3 sequences listed, around 3.6% were seen once. Input material: PBMCs. These receptor sequences come from a woman between 25 and 40 years old with multiple sclerosis.

At least ten counts were recorded for this clonotype. This chain joins TRBV6-6 and TRBJ2-3; D gene ambiguous. Germline V gene data show CDR1 as MNHNY and CDR2 as SVGAGI (reference sequence). The V end was cut by 5 bases, the J end by 2 bases, with 2 bases between. CDR3 length: 11 amino acids. This CDR3 reads CASSNTDTQYF. CDR3 DNA: TGTGCCAGCAGTAACACAGATACGCAGTATTTT.

Ten or more counts support this clonotype. The rearrangement joins TRBV29-1 to TRBJ2-5, with TRBD1 identical over 7 bases. V dropped 5 bases and J dropped 2; count of bases not matched to a gene: 2. This CDR3 has 12 amino acids. CDR1 and CDR2 from the germline V gene are SQVTM and ANQGSEA. The CDR3 DNA is TGCAGCGTTCAGGGACAGCAAGAGACCCAGTACTTC. Encoded protein: CSVQGQQETQYF.

This clonotype was observed many times. This chain joins TRBV5-1 and TRBJ2-5; no firm D call. V shed 2 bases and J shed 2 bases, with 4 bases lying between them. Germline V gene sequence: CDR1 SGHRS, CDR2 YFSETQ. This CDR3 is built from 12 residues. The CDR3 sequence: CASSFLQETQYF. The CDR3 DNA is TGCGCCAGCAGCTTTCTGCAAGAGACCCAGTACTTC. Variable domain in full (rest from reference TRBV5-1 and TRBJ2-5): KAGVTQTPRYLIKTRGQQVTLSCSPISGHRSVSWYQQTPGQGLQFLFEYFSETQRNKGNFPGRFSGRQFSNSRSEMNVSTLELGDSALYLCASSFLQETQYFGPGTRLLVL.

This clonotype was detected ten times or more. V gene TRBV7-9 combines with J gene TRBJ1-1; D is possibly TRBD1 (6 bases). V lost 2 bases and J lost 0, with 19 bases in between. From germline, CDR1 is SEHNR and CDR2 FQNEAQ (reference sequence). The CDR3 runs 18 residues. CDR3 sequence reads: CASSLKQGGGMMNTEAFF. CDR3 bases: TGTGCCAGCAGCTTAAAACAGGGTGGAGGCATGATGAACACTGAAGCTTTCTTT.

This clonotype was seen at least ten times. The chain is built from TRBV28 and TRBJ2-1; TRBD1 agrees at 10 bases. V lost 6 bases, J lost 6 bases, and 5 bases stayed unmatched. Germline V gene lookup returns CDR1 MDHEN and CDR2 SYDVKM. CDR3 length equals 14 residues. The CDR3 sequence: CASRRTGGGNEQFF. As DNA, the CDR3 is TGTGCCAGCAGAAGGACAGGGGGAGGCAATGAGCAGTTCTTC.

This clonotype was seen at least ten times. The chain combines TRBV5-6 with TRBJ2-5, with D tentatively TRBD1 (5 bases). V was cut by 2 bases and J by 7 bases, with 12 bases left in between. Per germline, CDR1 SGHDT and CDR2 YYEEEE. This CDR3 spans 13 amino acids. CDR3 region: CASSFRSQGTQYF. The CDR3 DNA reads as TGTGCCAGCAGCTTTAGGTCCCAGGGGACCCAGTACTTC. The complete variable domain, with remaining parts taken from reference TRBV5-6 and TRBJ2-5, reads DAGVTQSPTHLIKTRGQQVTLRCSPKSGHDTVSWYQQALGQGPQFIFQYYEEEERQRGNFPDRFSGHQFPNYSSELNVNALLLGDSALYLCASSFRSQGTQYFGPGTRLLVL.

The chain combines TRBV7-2 with TRBJ2-5; 11 bases match TRBD2. Trimming at V came to 5 bases and at J to 5 bases, leaving 7 bases not matched to a gene. This CDR3 has 15 amino acids. The V gene's germline CDR1 is SGHTA and CDR2 FQGNSA. The CDR3 nucleotides are TGTGCCAGCAGCCTGACTAGCGGGGCGCTCGAGACCCAGTACTTC. It codes for CASSLTSGALETQYF.

Ten or more counts support this clonotype. J is TRBJ1-5 and V is TRBV7-8; D is ambiguous. This CDR3 has 12 residues. Germline loops: CDR1 SGHVS, CDR2 FQNEAQ. Trimming left V 5 bases short and J 10 bases short, with 12 bases between. Here the CDR3 DNA reads TGTGCCAGCAGCCCACATCAAGGACCCCAGCATTTT. Protein sequence: CASSPHQGPQHF.

This clonotype has at least ten counts. The chain is built from TRBV20-1 and TRBJ2-7; the D is unclear. This CDR3 is built from 14 residues. The ends were cut back, 3 bases at V and 0 bases at J, with 12 bases in the middle. Germline V CDR1 and CDR2: DFQATT, SNEGSKA (reference sequence). The CDR3 region is CSARPGFSSYEQYF. The CDR3 DNA is TGCAGTGCTAGGCCCGGTTTTAGCTCCTACGAGCAGTACTTC.

This clonotype was seen repeatedly, ten times or more. This rearrangement joins TRBV20-1 to TRBJ2-7, with TRBD1 as a possible D gene (5 bases). Germline V CDR1 and CDR2: DFQATT, SNEGSKA (reference sequence). The CDR3 is 13 amino acids. V dropped 6 bases and J dropped 3 bases, with 15 bases sitting between them. The CDR3 DNA sequence: TGCAGTGCCTCGCCCCCTCAGGGCTACGAGCAGTACTTC. Its protein product is CSASPPQGYEQYF.

This clonotype appeared many times. The chain couples TRBV5-1 to TRBJ2-4; the match to TRBD1 covers 7 bases. CDR3 length equals 16 residues. V lost 0 bases to trimming and J lost 3 bases; unmatched junction nucleotides: 6. Germline V gene sequence: CDR1 SGHRS, CDR2 YFSETQ. The CDR3 DNA follows: TGCGCCAGCAGCTTGGGGGACAGAGAGCTCAAAAACATTCAGTACTTC. As protein: CASSLGDRELKNIQYF.

This clonotype came up a few times. The chain employs TRBV5-1 and TRBJ1-1, with 8 bases fitting TRBD1. After removal of 2 bases from V and 4 bases from J, the junction contained 7 bases not matched to a gene. Germline CDR1 is SGHRS and CDR2 is YFSETQ. This CDR3 spans 15 amino acids. This CDR3 reads CASSFQGAPVTEAFF. DNA of the CDR3: TGCGCCAGCAGCTTCCAGGGGGCGCCTGTCACTGAAGCTTTCTTT.

This clonotype was found many times. The rearrangement uses TRBV25-1 and TRBJ2-6, with D unclear. The CDR3 extends over 17 amino acids. Trimming took off 6 bases at V and 2 bases at J, with 17 bases between the two ends. Germline loops: CDR1 MGHDK, CDR2 SYGVNS. CDR3 nucleotide sequence: TGTGCCAGCAGCCCGGTGGGGTTTTCCCCTGGGGCCAACGTCCTGACTTTC. Translating gives CASSPVGFSPGANVLTF.

The sample holds many counts of this clonotype. V usage is TRBV20-1 and J usage is TRBJ2-7; 11 bases align to TRBD2. Germline loops: CDR1 DFQATT, CDR2 SNEGSKA (reference sequence). CDR3 size: 13 residues. CDR3 residues: CSSTSGSSYEQYF. CDR3 coding DNA: TGCAGCTCAACTAGCGGGAGCTCGTACGAGCAGTACTTC.

This clonotype was seen repeatedly, ten times or more. V usage is TRBV12-3 or TRBV12-4 and J usage is TRBJ1-3; D remains ambiguous. The CDR3 consists of 16 residues. Trimming removed 8 bases at V and 0 bases at J, with 17 bases between. As DNA, the CDR3 is TGTGCCAGCCCCTCAACAGACGTCTACTCTGGAAACACCATATATTTT. Protein sequence: CASPSTDVYSGNTIYF.